Shown below are 13 T cell receptor beta chains from a single sample sequenced in a study of T cell responses to AZD1222 COVID-19 vaccine. The table came from immunoSEQ multiplex PCR; TCRdb's copy has only in-frame clones and leaves some out. Of about 81,000 clones listed, roughly nine tenths are singletons. Here the sequenced sample was peripheral blood, taken 28 days after the second AZD1222 dose. The receptors derive from an adult who received the AZD1222 COVID-19 vaccine.

The V and J genes are TRBV20-1 and TRBJ2-1, with 9 bases aligning to TRBD2. The CDR3 consists of 18 residues. The junction had 14 bases not matched to a gene; V was cut back by 3 bases and J by 2 bases. CDR1 and CDR2 from the germline V gene are DFQATT and SNEGSKA (reference sequence). CDR3 protein: CSASSALAGDPTYNEQFF. The CDR3 region has the DNA TGCAGTGCTAGTTCGGCACTAGCGGGCGATCCGACCTACAATGAGCAGTTCTTC.

Only one count was recorded for this clone. The chain uses TRBV6-2 or TRBV6-3 and TRBJ1-3; TRBD1 might be the D (5 bases). The CDR3 is 15 residues long. V shed 6 bases and J shed 2 bases, with 14 bases lying between them. The V gene's germline CDR1 is MNHEY and CDR2 SVGEGT. The CDR3 DNA sequence: TGTGCCAGCAGCAAGACAGCAACAACTGGAAACACCATATATTTT. This translates into CASSKTATTGNTIYF.

This clone was observed a handful of times. The same CDR3 is also encoded by other DNA sequences in this sample. The V gene is TRBV18, the J gene TRBJ1-1; D is ambiguous. Germline-derived CDR1 and CDR2 are KGHSH and LQKENI. The CDR3 is 13 residues long. V lost 3 bases, J lost 0 bases, and 5 bases lay in between. The CDR3 loop is CASSPTLNTEAFF. The CDR3 DNA follows: TGTGCCAGCTCACCCACTTTGAACACTGAAGCTTTCTTT.

The genes are TRBV19 and TRBJ1-5, with D hard to call. The V end was cut by 2 bases, the J end by 6 bases, with 14 bases between. Germline CDR1 is LNHDA and CDR2 is SQIVND (reference sequence). The CDR3 extends over 15 amino acids. The CDR3 DNA sequence: TGTGCCAGTAGTATAAGTTTCGAGGAAGCTCAGCCCCAGCATTTT. Residues: CASSISFEEAQPQHF.

V gene TRBV10-3 combines with J gene TRBJ1-2; D unclear. Trimming cost V 2 bases and J 2 bases, with 9 bases left between them. CDR3 length: 14 amino acids. Germline assignment: CDR1 ENHRY and CDR2 SYGVKD. Written as DNA, the CDR3 is TGTGCCATCAGTGAGCTGACGGTCAACTATGGCTACACCTTC. It translates to CAISELTVNYGYTF.

This chain links TRBV10-3 with TRBJ1-1; D is undetermined. With 7 bases removed from V and 1 base from J, the gap between germline ends came to 13 bases. Germline-derived CDR1 and CDR2 are ENHRY and SYGVKD. The CDR3 spans 14 residues. The CDR3 loop reads CAINPSTRNTEAFF. The DNA for the CDR3 is TGTGCCATCAACCCTTCTACTAGGAACACTGAAGCTTTCTTT.

The chain employs TRBV19 and TRBJ1-5; D not resolved. In germline, CDR1 is LNHDA, CDR2 SQIVND (reference sequence). The CDR3 covers 13 residues. The germline V and J ends were trimmed by 3 bases and 4 bases, with 7 bases remaining between them. CDR3 in amino acids: CASSMNKNQPQHF. CDR3 nucleotide sequence: TGTGCCAGTAGTATGAATAAGAATCAGCCCCAGCATTTT.

V is TRBV18 and J is TRBJ2-1; D is uncertain. The germline V gene encodes CDR1 KGHSH and CDR2 LQKENI. The CDR3 totals 13 residues. V lost 0 bases, J lost 4 bases, and 4 bases lay in between. The DNA for the CDR3 is TGTGCCAGCTCACCACCGGGGTACAATGAGCAGTTCTTC. Amino acids: CASSPPGYNEQFF.

This rearrangement joins TRBV28 to TRBJ1-2; D call uncertain. The CDR3 totals 11 residues. Between the trimmed V and J ends, which lost 7 bases and 5 bases, there was a span of 8 bases. In germline, CDR1 is MDHEN, CDR2 SYDVKM. This chain's CDR3 is CASNEGYGYTF. The CDR3 DNA follows: TGTGCCAGCAATGAAGGTTATGGCTACACCTTC.

V usage is TRBV15 and J usage is TRBJ2-5, with 8 bases matching TRBD1. Germline assignment: CDR1 LNHNV and CDR2 YYDKDF (reference sequence). This CDR3 region has 16 residues. Losses at the gene ends were 0 bases for V and 4 bases for J; bases not matched to a gene: 7. The CDR3 nucleotides read TGTGCCACCAGCAGAGAAGGGCAGGGGGCGCGAGAGACCCAGTACTTC. This codes for CATSREGQGARETQYF. Complete variable domain (other parts from reference TRBV15 and TRBJ2-5): DAMVIQNPRYQVTQFGKPVTLSCSQTLNHNVMYWYQQKSSQAPKLLFHYYDKDFNNEADTPDNFQSRRPNTSFCFLDIRSPGLGDTAMYLCATSREGQGARETQYFGPGTRLLVL.

This clone appeared once. This sequence joins TRBV6-5 and TRBJ1-3; D is possibly TRBD1 (6 bases). In germline, CDR1 is MNHEY, CDR2 SVGAGI. The germline V and J ends were trimmed by 5 bases and 9 bases, with 14 bases remaining between them. This CDR3 spans 13 amino acids. Here the CDR3 reads CASSQRDTGTIYF. The CDR3 region has the DNA TGTGCCAGCAGTCAAAGGGACACAGGCACCATATATTTT.

The rearrangement links TRBV9 to TRBJ2-3, with 7 bases aligning to TRBD1. CDR3 length: 14 residues. Germline CDR1 is SGDLS and CDR2 is YYNGEE. With V trimmed by 3 bases and J by 4 bases, 5 bases remained unmatched. CDR3 coding DNA: TGTGCCAGCAGCGCGACAGGGTGGTCAGATACGCAGTATTTT. Translating gives CASSATGWSDTQYF.

This rearrangement joins TRBV3-1 (or the pseudogene TRBV3-2) to TRBJ2-7; D is possibly TRBD1 (5 bases). Germline V gives CDR1 LGHDT, CDR2 YNNKEL (reference sequence). Trimming cost V 1 base and J 3 bases, with 10 bases left between them. The CDR3 runs 14 residues. CDR3 region: CASSQGQLLYEQYF. CDR3 DNA: TGTGCCAGCAGCCAAGGACAGCTACTCTACGAGCAGTACTTC.